One TCR beta chain is described in this entry. Antigen specificity is unknown. When the RNA was reverse transcribed, random hexamers were used with an input of roughly 0.5 to 1 ug. Multiplex PCR with immunoSEQ amplified the TCR beta CDR3 across 54 Vbeta and 13 Jbeta. TCRdb re-called the immunoSEQ multiplex PCR reads through MiXCR, storing one row per CDR3 protein. The repertoire includes more than 100,000 distinct CDR3 sequences, around 94% of them detected once, and about 0.29% sits in the top ten. The sample is drawn from a study of CD8 T cells in Susac syndrome. General study points: In total CD8+ repertoires, some 15 Susac-specific public clones were found, and CD8+ TEMRA repertoires had five.

The CDR3 runs 13 residues. Trimming stripped 8 bases from V and 1 base from J, with 11 bases between. Per the germline V gene, CDR1 is MNHEY and CDR2 is SVGEGT. The specimen sequenced was CD8+ T cells from PBMCs. This TCR came from a human donor with Susac syndrome. V and J are TRBV6-2 or TRBV6-3 and TRBJ1-1; no clear D gene. CDR3 nucleotide sequence: TGTGCCAGCCGCCTCGGACCGAACACTGAAGCTTTCTTT. The encoded protein is CASRLGPNTEAFF.